This TCR beta chain appears in the sequencing data of a study of Graves' ophthalmopathy and Graves' hyperthyroidism. Turning to the study itself: Peripheral blood (taken before any treatment) was collected at initial diagnosis.

A volume of approximately 10 ml of fresh peripheral blood supplied the PBMCs. Regarding this clonotype: Its specificity is not known.

RNA transcripts were the template, and TCR beta CDR3 regions were amplified from them. HTBI primers were used in a first-round RT-PCR, which preceded a second-round multiplex PCR. A single record per CDR3 protein comes from TCRdb applying MiXCR to the multiplex PCR reads. This table holds 200,000 to 300,000 distinct CDR3 sequences, 40% to 50% found once. The CDR3 has 14 amino acids. V was clipped by 3 bases and J by 3 bases; unmatched bases: 2. Germline CDR1 and CDR2: SGHDN and FVKESK. General observations from the study: With a specificity of just over 72% and a sensitivity of 70.59%, the model predicted ophthalmopathy progression. Most thyroid clonotypes expanded beyond 0.001 frequency were also found in blood.

This chain joins TRBV14 and TRBJ2-5; TRBD1 agrees at 9 bases. This TCR was recovered from an adult man with Graves' ophthalmopathy. The sequenced sample was peripheral blood. The CDR3 DNA is TGTGCCAGCAGCCAGGGGACAGGGAAAGAGACCCAGTACTTC. Protein product: CASSQGTGKETQYF.